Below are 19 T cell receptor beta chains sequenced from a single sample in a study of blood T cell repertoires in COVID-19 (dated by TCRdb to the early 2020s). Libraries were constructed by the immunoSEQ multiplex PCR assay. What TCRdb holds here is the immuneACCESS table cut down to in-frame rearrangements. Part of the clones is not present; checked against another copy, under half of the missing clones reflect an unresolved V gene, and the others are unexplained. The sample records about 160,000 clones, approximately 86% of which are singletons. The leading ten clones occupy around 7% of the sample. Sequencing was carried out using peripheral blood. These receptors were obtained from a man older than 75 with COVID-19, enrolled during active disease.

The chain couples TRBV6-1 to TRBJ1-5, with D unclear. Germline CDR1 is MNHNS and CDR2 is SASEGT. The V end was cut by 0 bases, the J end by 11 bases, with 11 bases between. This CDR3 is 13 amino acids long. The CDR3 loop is CASSEARGLAQHF. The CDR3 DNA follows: TGTGCCAGCAGTGAAGCGCGAGGGTTGGCCCAGCATTTT.

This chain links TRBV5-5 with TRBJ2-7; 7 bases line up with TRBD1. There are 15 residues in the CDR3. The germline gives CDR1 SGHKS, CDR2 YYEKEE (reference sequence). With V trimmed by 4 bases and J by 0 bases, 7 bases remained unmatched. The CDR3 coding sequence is TGTGCCAGCAGCCCCCTAGCAGGGGGCTCCTACGAGCAGTACTTC. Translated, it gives CASSPLAGGSYEQYF. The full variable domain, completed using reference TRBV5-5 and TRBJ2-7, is DAGVTQSPTHLIKTRGQQVTLRCSPISGHKSVSWYQQVLGQGPQFIFQYYEKEERGRGNFPDRFSARQFPNYSSELNVNALLLGDSALYLCASSPLAGGSYEQYFGPGTRLTVT.

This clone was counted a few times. The CDR3 is CASSSTGTVYGYTF. The CDR3 DNA follows: TGTGCCAGCAGTTCTACCGGGACAGTCTATGGCTACACCTTC. The rearrangement joins TRBV5-4 to TRBJ1-2; 7 positions agree with TRBD1. The CDR3 has 14 residues. J gave up 4 bases and V 5 bases, and 8 bases lay outside the gene matches. Germline loops: CDR1 SGHNT, CDR2 YYREEE (reference sequence).

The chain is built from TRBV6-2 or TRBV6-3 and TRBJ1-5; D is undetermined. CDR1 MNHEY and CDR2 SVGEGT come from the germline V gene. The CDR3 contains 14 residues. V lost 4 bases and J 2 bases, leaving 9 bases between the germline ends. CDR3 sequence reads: CASSSSARNQPQHF. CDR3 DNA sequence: TGTGCCAGCAGTTCCTCAGCGCGCAATCAGCCCCAGCATTTT.

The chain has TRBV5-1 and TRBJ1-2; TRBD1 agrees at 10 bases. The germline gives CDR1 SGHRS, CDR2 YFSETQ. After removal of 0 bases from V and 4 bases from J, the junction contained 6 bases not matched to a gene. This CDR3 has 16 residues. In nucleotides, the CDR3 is TGCGCCAGCAGCTTGGGTCCGACAGGGGGCACCTATGGCTACACCTTC. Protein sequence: CASSLGPTGGTYGYTF.

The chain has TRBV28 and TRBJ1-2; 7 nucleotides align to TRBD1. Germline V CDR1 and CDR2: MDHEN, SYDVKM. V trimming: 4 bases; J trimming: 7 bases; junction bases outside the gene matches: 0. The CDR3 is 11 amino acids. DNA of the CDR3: TGTGCCAGCAGTTACAGGGGTGGCTACACCTTC. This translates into CASSYRGGYTF.

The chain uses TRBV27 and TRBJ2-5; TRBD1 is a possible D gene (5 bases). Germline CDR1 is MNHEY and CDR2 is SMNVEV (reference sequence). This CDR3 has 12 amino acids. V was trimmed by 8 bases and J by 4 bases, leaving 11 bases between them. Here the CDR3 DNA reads TGTGCCAGCTCCAGGGAACCAGAGACCCAGTACTTC. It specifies CASSREPETQYF.

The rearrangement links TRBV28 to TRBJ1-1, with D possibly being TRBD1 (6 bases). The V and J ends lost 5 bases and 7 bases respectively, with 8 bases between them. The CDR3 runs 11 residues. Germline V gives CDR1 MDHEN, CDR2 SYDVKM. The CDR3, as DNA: TGTGCCAGCAGTCTCAGGGGTGAAGCTTTCTTT. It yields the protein CASSLRGEAFF.

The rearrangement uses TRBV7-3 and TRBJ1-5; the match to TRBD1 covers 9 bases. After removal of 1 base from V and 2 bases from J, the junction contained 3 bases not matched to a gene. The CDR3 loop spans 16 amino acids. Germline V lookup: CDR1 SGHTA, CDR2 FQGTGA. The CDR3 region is CASSLSRDRGNQPQHF. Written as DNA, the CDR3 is TGTGCCAGCAGCTTAAGCAGGGACAGGGGCAATCAGCCCCAGCATTTT.

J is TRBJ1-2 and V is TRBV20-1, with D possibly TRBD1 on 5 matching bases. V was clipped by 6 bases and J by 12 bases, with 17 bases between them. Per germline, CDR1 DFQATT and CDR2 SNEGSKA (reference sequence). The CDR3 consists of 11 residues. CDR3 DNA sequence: TGCAGTGCAGGGGTCTCGACCAGGGACACCTTC. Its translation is CSAGVSTRDTF.

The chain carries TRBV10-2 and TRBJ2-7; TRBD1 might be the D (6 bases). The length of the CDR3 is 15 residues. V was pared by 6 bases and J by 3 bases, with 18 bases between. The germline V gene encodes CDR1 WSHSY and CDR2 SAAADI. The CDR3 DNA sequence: TGCGCCAGCAGCCCCGGGACACTTCACATCTACGAGCAGTACTTC. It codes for CASSPGTLHIYEQYF.

The CDR3 sequence is CASSPQGQETQYF. The CDR3 DNA is TGTGCCAGCAGCCCACAGGGTCAAGAGACCCAGTACTTC. The chain couples TRBV7-3 to TRBJ2-5; a weak D match, TRBD1 (6 bases). CDR1 SGHTA and CDR2 FQGTGA come from the germline V gene. The CDR3 runs to 13 residues. Deletions cut 5 bases from V and 2 bases from J, with 9 bases between.

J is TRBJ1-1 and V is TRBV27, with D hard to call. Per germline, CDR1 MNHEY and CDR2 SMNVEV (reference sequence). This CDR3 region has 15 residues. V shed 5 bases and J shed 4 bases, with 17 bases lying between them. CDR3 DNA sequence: TGTGCCAGCAGTCCCGACACGGGGTGGGGCACTGAAGCTTTCTTT. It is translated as CASSPDTGWGTEAFF.

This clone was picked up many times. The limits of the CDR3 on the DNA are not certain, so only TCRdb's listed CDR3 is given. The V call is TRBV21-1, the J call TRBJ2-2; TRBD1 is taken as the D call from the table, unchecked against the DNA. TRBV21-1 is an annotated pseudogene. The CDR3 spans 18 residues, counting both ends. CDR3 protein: CASSPKWGQGSNTGELFF.

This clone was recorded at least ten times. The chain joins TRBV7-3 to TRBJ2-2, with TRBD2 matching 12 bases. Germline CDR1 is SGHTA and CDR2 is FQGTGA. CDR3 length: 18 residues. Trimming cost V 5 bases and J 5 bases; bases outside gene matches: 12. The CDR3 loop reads CASSHRLAGDRGTGELFF. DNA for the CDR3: TGTGCCAGCAGCCACCGACTAGCGGGGGACCGGGGGACCGGGGAGCTGTTTTTT.

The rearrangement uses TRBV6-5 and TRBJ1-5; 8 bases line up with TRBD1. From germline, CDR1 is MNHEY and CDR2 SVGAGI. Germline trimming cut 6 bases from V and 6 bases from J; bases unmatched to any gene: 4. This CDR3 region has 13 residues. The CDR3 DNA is TGTGCCAGCAGCGACAGGGGTATTCAGCCCCAGCATTTT. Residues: CASSDRGIQPQHF.

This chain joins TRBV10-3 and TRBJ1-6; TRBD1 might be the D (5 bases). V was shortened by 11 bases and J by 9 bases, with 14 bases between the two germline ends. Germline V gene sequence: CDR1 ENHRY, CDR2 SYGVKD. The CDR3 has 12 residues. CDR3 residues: CAAGGEGSPLHF. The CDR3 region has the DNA TGTGCCGCCGGAGGGGAGGGTTCACCCCTCCACTTT.

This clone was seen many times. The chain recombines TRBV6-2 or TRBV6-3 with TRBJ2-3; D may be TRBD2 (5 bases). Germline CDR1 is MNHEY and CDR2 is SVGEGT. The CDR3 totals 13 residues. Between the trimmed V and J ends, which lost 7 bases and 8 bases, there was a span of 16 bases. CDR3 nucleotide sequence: TGTGCCAGCACCTACTCGGGGAGAGGTACGCAGTATTTT. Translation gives CASTYSGRGTQYF.

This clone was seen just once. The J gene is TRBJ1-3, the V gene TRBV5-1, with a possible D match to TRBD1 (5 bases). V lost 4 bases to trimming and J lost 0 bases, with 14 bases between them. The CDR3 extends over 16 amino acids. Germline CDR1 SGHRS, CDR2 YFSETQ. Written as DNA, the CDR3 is TGCGCCAGCAGCACCGGACCAGGGCGCTCTGGAAACACCATATATTTT. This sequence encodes CASSTGPGRSGNTIYF.